The T cell receptor (beta chain) described here comes from a study of identical twins. Findings of the study overall: Insertion counts were lower in abundant cord blood beta clonotypes, a trend that memory repertoires did not show.

Carrying unique molecular identifiers, the cDNA also gained a universal primer site through template switching. TCRdb reprocessed the 5' RACE reads with MiXCR, giving one entry per CDR3 protein. The data show 200,000 to 250,000 distinct CDR3 sequences, 6% to 7% seen once. This clonotype was picked up many times. Its antigen is not identified. From germline, CDR1 is DFQATT and CDR2 SNEGSKA (reference sequence). The length of the CDR3 is 17 residues. Unmatched junction bases numbered 4, after V lost 3 bases and J lost 0 bases. These same data were also listed under a study on T cells expressing NK-cell markers. That source notes: CD8+ T cells in roughly six donors included dominant NKG2C+ clonotypes at roughly 1.0-7.0%. There were a few donors in whom these clonotypes also led the CD3+CD56-NKG2C+ fraction.

The sequenced sample was CD8+ T cells sorted from blood. The chain carries TRBV20-1 and TRBJ2-1, with 14 bases aligning to TRBD2. The clonotype comes from a woman younger than 30 in good health. The chain's CDR3 is CSARGTSGGHSYNEQFF. In nucleotides, the CDR3 is TGCAGTGCTAGGGGGACTAGCGGGGGACACTCCTACAATGAGCAGTTCTTC.